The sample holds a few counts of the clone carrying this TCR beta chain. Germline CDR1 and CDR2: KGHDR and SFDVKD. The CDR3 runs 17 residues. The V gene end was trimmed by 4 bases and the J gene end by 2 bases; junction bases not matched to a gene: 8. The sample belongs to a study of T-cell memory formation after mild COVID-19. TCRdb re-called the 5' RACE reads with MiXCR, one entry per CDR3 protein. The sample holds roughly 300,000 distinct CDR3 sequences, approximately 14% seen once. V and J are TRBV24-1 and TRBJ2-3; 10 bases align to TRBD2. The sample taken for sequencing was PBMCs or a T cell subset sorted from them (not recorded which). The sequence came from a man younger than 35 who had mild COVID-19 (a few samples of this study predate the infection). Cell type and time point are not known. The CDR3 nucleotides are TGTGCCACCAGTGAAGGTAGCGGGGGGCGATACACAGATACGCAGTATTTT. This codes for CATSEGSGGRYTDTQYF.